The text below deals with one T cell receptor (beta chain). The protocol was immunoSEQ multiplex PCR, while the TCRdb copy is restricted to in-frame clones and leaves out a portion. The data hold approximately 350,000 clones, with around 86% observed a single time. The data originate from a study of Ad26.COV2.S vaccination and SARS-CoV-2 variants. Germline CDR1 is MNHEY and CDR2 is SMNVEV (reference sequence). V was clipped by 4 bases and J by 0 bases, with 11 bases between them. There are 15 residues in the CDR3. Treatment: over 15 received Ad26.COV2.S at low or high dose, single or two shots; roughly five received placebo; per-sample allocation not given. Material that was analyzed had been drawn on day 63 after the first vaccine or placebo injection. Donor was an adult aged 18-55 years in Boston.

Here the sequenced sample was peripheral blood, taken in a trial of Ad26.COV2.S vaccine versus placebo. This clonotype was obtained from a person aged 18-60 years who received the Ad26.COV2.S COVID-19 vaccine or a placebo. This rearrangement joins TRBV27 to TRBJ2-3, with D hard to call. The CDR3 protein is CASSWTLGSTDTQYF. The CDR3 nucleotides read TGTGCCAGCAGTTGGACGTTAGGAAGCACAGATACGCAGTATTTT.